The rows below give T cell receptor beta chains drawn from one sample of a study of blood T cells in healthy people across ages. TCRdb processed the 5' RACE reads anew with MiXCR; each CDR3 protein has one entry. There are around 1.1 million distinct CDR3 sequences in the sample; less than 45% occur only once, and around 13% lies in the top ten. Sequenced: blood. These receptors were taken from a young man in good health. Both conserved end residues are part of each CDR3. D genes are given only for firm matches. Some rows mark clone size as missing; the rest say once, few, many or name a class of expanded clone.

clone_size,v_call,j_call,d_call,cdr3_aa,cdr3_nt
NA,TRBV6-1,TRBJ1-6,NA,CASSEIVIQGSPLHF,TGTGCCAGCAGTGAAATAGTCATTCAGGGATCACCCCTCCACTTT
many,TRBV4-2,TRBJ2-1,NA,CASTWGNEQFF,TGTGCCAGCACCTGGGGCAATGAGCAGTTCTTC
NA,TRBV28,TRBJ1-2,TRBD1,CASSLLLQTGSGYTF,TGTGCCAGCAGTTTACTCCTACAGACAGGGTCTGGCTACACCTTC
few,TRBV7-9,TRBJ1-1,TRBD1,CASSKRTGGTEAFF,TGTGCTAGCAGCAAAAGGACAGGGGGCACTGAAGCTTTCTTT
few,TRBV5-1,TRBJ2-5,NA,CASSLDGGEETQYF,TGCGCCAGCAGCTTGGACGGGGGCGAAGAGACCCAGTACTTC
NA,TRBV11-2,TRBJ2-2,TRBD2,CASSLTRGGSAGELFF,TGTGCCAGCAGCTTGACTCGGGGGGGCAGCGCCGGGGAGCTGTTTTTT
many,TRBV20-1,TRBJ2-4,NA,CSGGQVKNIQYF,TGCAGTGGAGGCCAGGTCAAAAACATTCAGTACTTC
NA,TRBV5-1,TRBJ1-1,NA,CASSSLNRQNTEAFF,TGCGCCAGCAGCTCACTGAACCGACAGAACACTGAAGCTTTCTTT
NA,TRBV9,TRBJ2-1,NA,CASSAQPGLGGSINEQFF,TGTGCCAGCAGCGCCCAACCAGGATTGGGGGGTAGTATAAATGAGCAGTTCTTC
many,TRBV2,TRBJ2-5,NA,CASSDWETQYF,TGTGCCAGCAGTGATTGGGAGACCCAGTACTTC
few,TRBV27,TRBJ2-4,NA,CASRTSWAKNIQYF,TGTGCCAGCAGGACCTCATGGGCCAAAAACATTCAGTACTTC
NA,TRBV14,TRBJ2-1,NA,CASSQGGINYNEQFF,TGTGCCAGCAGCCAGGGCGGGATTAACTACAATGAGCAGTTCTTC
many,TRBV7-2,TRBJ2-1,TRBD2,CASSLAGGTYNEQFF,TGCGCCAGCAGCTTAGCGGGGGGCACCTACAATGAGCAGTTCTTC
NA,TRBV2,TRBJ2-7,NA,CASSKTNNEQYF,TGTGCCAGCAGTAAGACCAACAATGAGCAGTACTTC
NA,TRBV18,TRBJ2-5,NA,CASSPPTGLGETQYF,TGTGCCAGCTCACCTCCGACGGGTTTAGGGGAGACCCAGTACTTC
few,TRBV27,TRBJ2-7,NA,CASSPNGHRSYEQYF,TGTGCCAGCAGCCCAAATGGACACCGATCCTACGAGCAGTACTTC
NA,TRBV9,TRBJ1-1,NA,CASSVGQSTNTEAFF,TGTGCCAGCAGCGTAGGGCAGTCAACAAACACTGAAGCTTTCTTT
NA,TRBV10-3,TRBJ2-2,TRBD1,CAISSSTGIYTGELFF,TGTGCCATCAGTTCCTCGACAGGGATCTACACCGGGGAGCTGTTTTTT
few,TRBV6-2/TRBV6-3,TRBJ2-1,TRBD1,CASSYRRDRVYNEQFF,TGTGCCAGCAGTTACAGGCGGGACAGGGTGTACAATGAGCAGTTCTTC
NA,TRBV4-1,TRBJ1-3,NA,CASSQGPPGNTIYF,TGCGCCAGCAGCCAAGGCCCCCCGGGAAACACCATATATTTT
few,TRBV6-2/TRBV6-3,TRBJ1-1,NA,CASGLRGRTEAFF,TGTGCCAGCGGCCTGAGGGGGAGGACTGAAGCTTTCTTT
NA,TRBV6-2/TRBV6-3,TRBJ2-1,NA,CASSKLTGPLDEQFF,TGTGCCAGCAGTAAGCTGACGGGGCCCCTCGATGAGCAGTTCTTC